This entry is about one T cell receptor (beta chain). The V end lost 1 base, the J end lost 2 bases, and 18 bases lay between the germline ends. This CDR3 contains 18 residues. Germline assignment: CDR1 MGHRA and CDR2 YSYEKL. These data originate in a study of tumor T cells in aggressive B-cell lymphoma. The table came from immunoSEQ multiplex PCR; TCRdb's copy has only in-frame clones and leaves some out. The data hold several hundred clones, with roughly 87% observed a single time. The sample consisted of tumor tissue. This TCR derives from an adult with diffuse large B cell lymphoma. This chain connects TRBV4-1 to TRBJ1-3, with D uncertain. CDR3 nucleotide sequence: TGCGCCAGCAGCCAAGGAATGATTAGAGGGTTCACTGGAAACACCATATATTTT. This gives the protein CASSQGMIRGFTGNTIYF.